This T cell receptor beta chain comes out of a study of blood T cell repertoires in COVID-19. Some clones are missing from TCRdb's copy, which holds only in-frame ones; the method was immunoSEQ multiplex PCR. Here the sample spans 250,000 to 400,000 clones, 90% being singletons. The germline V gene has CDR1 MNHEY and CDR2 SVGAGI. The junction had 12 bases not matched to a gene; V was cut back by 7 bases and J by 4 bases. This CDR3 comprises 15 residues. The chain joins TRBV6-5 to TRBJ1-1; 7 nucleotides match TRBD1. This clonotype was obtained from a woman aged 25 to 39 with COVID-19, enrolled during active disease. The sample taken for sequencing was peripheral blood. The CDR3 loop reads CASKEFGQVGTEAFF. The CDR3 DNA reads TGTGCCAGCAAAGAATTCGGACAGGTCGGCACTGAAGCTTTCTTT.